A single sample is the source of the 30 T cell receptor beta chains below, sequenced in a study of blood T cell repertoires in COVID-19. The table came from immunoSEQ multiplex PCR; TCRdb's copy has only in-frame clones and leaves some out. The table has about 120,000 clones, 90% seen once; the top ten hold roughly 1.9%. What was sequenced was peripheral blood. All receptors derive from a human donor with active COVID-19. The donor label of this sample is uncertain.

The chain recombines TRBV24-1 with TRBJ2-1; 7 bases are a match to TRBD1. V shed 12 bases, J shed 5 bases, and the junction held 9 bases outside the gene matches. CDR1 KGHDR and CDR2 SFDVKD come from the germline V gene. There are 13 residues in the CDR3. The CDR3: CASGTAINNEQFF. The CDR3 DNA is TGTGCCTCCGGGACAGCGATAAACAATGAGCAGTTCTTC.

The chain couples TRBV7-2 to TRBJ2-3; 11 bases align to TRBD2. The CDR3 consists of 16 residues. The germline V gene has CDR1 SGHTA and CDR2 FQGNSA. V gave up 5 bases and J gave up 4 bases; unmatched junction bases: 8. CDR3 nucleotide sequence: TGTGCCAGCAGCAAACGTAGCGGGGGGGCCTCAGATACGCAGTATTTT. Its protein is CASSKRSGGASDTQYF. The full variable domain, its missing parts supplied by reference TRBV7-2 and TRBJ2-3, is GAGVSQSPSNKVTEKGKDVELRCDPISGHTALYWYRQSLGQGLEFLIYFQGNSAPDKSGLPSDRFSAERTGGSVSTLTIQRTQQEDSAVYLCASSKRSGGASDTQYFGPGTRLTVL.

The chain has TRBV7-2 and TRBJ2-5; a weak D match, TRBD2 (7 bases). V was trimmed by 1 base and J by 4 bases, leaving 13 bases between them. This CDR3 has 15 residues. Germline values: CDR1 SGHTA, CDR2 FQGNSA. CDR3 sequence (DNA): TGTGCCAGCAGCTTAGACGGGGGGCGGGGAGAGACCCAGTACTTC. It encodes CASSLDGGRGETQYF. Variable domain in full (rest from reference TRBV7-2 and TRBJ2-5): GAGVSQSPSNKVTEKGKDVELRCDPISGHTALYWYRQSLGQGLEFLIYFQGNSAPDKSGLPSDRFSAERTGGSVSTLTIQRTQQEDSAVYLCASSLDGGRGETQYFGPGTRLLVL.

By sample fraction, this clone is large. CDR3 in DNA: TGTGCCAGCAGCTATCACCGGCCGGGGGCTGGAAACACCATATATTTT. Its protein is CASSYHRPGAGNTIYF. J is TRBJ1-3 and V is TRBV7-3; D possibly corresponds to TRBD1 (5 bases). Germline V gene data show CDR1 as SGHTA and CDR2 as FQGTGA. V was shortened by 4 bases and J by 2 bases, with 15 bases between the two germline ends. The CDR3 extends over 16 amino acids.

V and J are TRBV9 and TRBJ2-2; TRBD1 might be the D (6 bases). The germline CDR1 and CDR2 sequences are SGDLS and YYNGEE. V was cut by 3 bases and J by 2 bases, with 17 bases left in between. The CDR3 covers 17 residues. This chain's CDR3 is CASSDPLRDTNTGELFF. The CDR3, as DNA: TGTGCCAGCAGCGATCCCCTCCGGGACACCAACACCGGGGAGCTGTTTTTT.

Many counts were recorded for this clone. The chain employs TRBV5-1 and TRBJ2-1; TRBD2 matches at 11 bases. After removal of 3 bases from V and 5 bases from J, the junction contained 4 bases not matched to a gene. This CDR3 has 15 residues. Germline assignment: CDR1 SGHRS and CDR2 YFSETQ. The CDR3 loop reads CASSWGTSGNNEQFF. Here the CDR3 DNA reads TGCGCCAGCAGCTGGGGGACTAGCGGTAACAATGAGCAGTTCTTC.

CDR3: CASSLISGTNLYGYTF. The CDR3 DNA follows: TGTGCCAGCAGCTTAATTTCCGGGACAAATCTTTATGGCTACACCTTC. The chain has TRBV11-2 and TRBJ1-2; a possible D gene is TRBD1 (6 bases). Trimming removed 2 bases at V and 5 bases at J, with 18 bases between. Germline CDR1 SGHAT, CDR2 FQNNGV. The CDR3 is 16 amino acids.

V gene TRBV7-9 combines with J gene TRBJ1-6, with 8 bases aligning to TRBD1. This CDR3 has 18 amino acids. The V and J ends lost 5 bases and 8 bases, in that order; junction bases with no gene match: 17. Germline V CDR1 and CDR2: SEHNR, FQNEAQ (reference sequence). CDR3 bases: TGTGCCAGCAGCCCAGGCACCGGACAGGGTCCCTCTCATTCACCCCTCCACTTT. Translating it yields CASSPGTGQGPSHSPLHF.

The V call is TRBV11-3, the J call TRBJ2-7; D remains unclear. Looked up from germline, CDR1 is SGHNT and CDR2 is YENEEA. The germline V and J ends were trimmed by 3 bases and 2 bases, with 8 bases remaining between them. The CDR3 sequence is 13 residues long. The CDR3, as DNA: TGTGCCAGCAGCTTGAACGGAGCCTACGAGCAGTACTTC. As protein: CASSLNGAYEQYF.

V is TRBV5-4 and J is TRBJ2-1; 7 bases fit TRBD1. The germline gives CDR1 SGHNT, CDR2 YYREEE (reference sequence). Trimming removed 4 bases from V and 2 bases from J; junction bases left unmatched: 6. This CDR3 is built from 15 residues. CDR3 sequence reads: CASSQLTGPYNEQFF. CDR3 DNA: TGTGCCAGCAGCCAACTGACAGGGCCCTACAATGAGCAGTTCTTC.

The rearrangement joins TRBV7-2 to TRBJ1-5, with D tentatively TRBD1 (6 bases). The V gene's germline CDR1 is SGHTA and CDR2 FQGNSA. This CDR3 comprises 15 residues. The V and J ends lost 1 base and 7 bases respectively, with 14 bases between them. CDR3 sequence (DNA): TGTGCCAGCAGCTTAGTCCCTGGGACACCACAGCCCCAGCATTTT. It translates to CASSLVPGTPQPQHF.

V usage is TRBV5-1 and J usage is TRBJ1-1; a weak D match, TRBD1 (5 bases). The V end lost 4 bases, the J end lost 11 bases, and 15 bases lay between the germline ends. Germline V gene lookup returns CDR1 SGHRS and CDR2 YFSETQ. The CDR3 consists of 12 residues. The CDR3 reads CASSTSGTGAFF. Written as DNA, the CDR3 is TGCGCCAGCAGCACCTCCGGGACTGGGGCTTTCTTT.

This chain links TRBV9 with TRBJ2-3; TRBD2 matches 9 bases. The V segment lost 4 bases and the J segment 1 base; nucleotides outside the gene matches: 16. This CDR3 spans 19 amino acids. CDR1 is SGDLS, CDR2 YYNGEE, per germline. The CDR3 DNA follows: TGTGCCAGCAGCCCCCGGGGCGGGGGGGCCAATACCGGCACAGATACGCAGTATTTT. Residues: CASSPRGGGANTGTDTQYF.

The chain carries TRBV7-7 and TRBJ2-5; D not resolved. V was shortened by 2 bases and J by 1 base, with 5 bases between the two germline ends. Germline V gene sequence: CDR1 SSHAT, CDR2 FNYEAQ (reference sequence). The length of the CDR3 is 13 residues. The CDR3 is CASSLYSQETQYF. CDR3 DNA: TGTGCCAGCAGCTTATACAGCCAAGAGACCCAGTACTTC.

The gene calls are TRBV19 and TRBJ2-1; perhaps TRBD2 as D (5 bases). The CDR3 is 13 residues long. Looked up from germline, CDR1 is LNHDA and CDR2 is SQIVND (reference sequence). Trimming took off 7 bases at V and 7 bases at J, with 14 bases between the two ends. The CDR3 DNA reads TGTGCCAGTAACCCTAGCCCTGAGAATGAGCAGTTCTTC. As protein: CASNPSPENEQFF.

The gene calls are TRBV5-8 and TRBJ2-3; D is possibly TRBD2 (5 bases). Germline V gene data show CDR1 as SGHTS and CDR2 as YDEGEE. V lost 2 bases to trimming and J lost 0 bases, with 10 bases between them. The CDR3 is 15 residues long. The CDR3: CASSFGLDSTDTQYF. The CDR3 region has the DNA TGTGCCAGCAGCTTTGGACTGGATAGCACAGATACGCAGTATTTT. The entire variable domain, with the rest obtained from reference TRBV5-8 and TRBJ2-3, is as follows: EAGVTQSPTHLIKTRGQQATLRCSPISGHTSVYWYQQALGLGLQFLLWYDEGEERNRGNFPPRFSGRQFPNYSSELNVNALELEDSALYLCASSFGLDSTDTQYFGPGTRLTVL.

The chain recombines TRBV30 with TRBJ1-1, with D unclear. Trimming removed 8 bases at V and 5 bases at J, with 9 bases between. Germline V gene sequence: CDR1 GTSNPN, CDR2 SVGIG (reference sequence). CDR3 length equals 10 residues. CDR3 DNA: TGTGCCGTGGCGGGTACTGAAGCTTTCTTT. Amino acids: CAVAGTEAFF.

The chain joins TRBV11-2 to TRBJ1-2, with TRBD1 identical over 10 bases. Germline V gene lookup returns CDR1 SGHAT and CDR2 FQNNGV. Unmatched junction bases numbered 12, after V lost 6 bases and J lost 8 bases. There are 15 residues in the CDR3. CDR3 protein: CASRQRQGATSGYTF. DNA for the CDR3: TGTGCCAGCAGGCAAAGACAGGGGGCGACGAGCGGCTACACCTTC. Drawing the rest from reference TRBV11-2 and TRBJ1-2, the complete variable domain is EAGVAQSPRYKIIEKRQSVAFWCNPISGHATLYWYQQILGQGPKLLIQFQNNGVVDDSQLPKDRFSAERLKGVDSTLKIQPAKLEDSAVYLCASRQRQGATSGYTFGSGTRLTVV.

This rearrangement joins TRBV12-5 to TRBJ2-3; tentatively, D is TRBD1 (6 bases). V shed 8 bases and J shed 0 bases, with 12 bases lying between them. Germline CDR1 is LGHNT and CDR2 is FRNRAP. The CDR3 extends over 14 amino acids. CDR3 in DNA: TGTGCTAGTTTAAGGGGGTCGAGCACAGATACGCAGTATTTT. It encodes CASLRGSSTDTQYF.

This chain links TRBV6-5 with TRBJ2-3; D unclear. This CDR3 spans 14 amino acids. V gave up 2 bases and J gave up 3 bases, with 9 bases separating them. CDR1 is MNHEY and CDR2 is SVGAGI in the germline V gene. The CDR3 spells CASSYGTETDTQYF. CDR3 nucleotide sequence: TGTGCCAGCAGTTACGGTACAGAAACAGATACGCAGTATTTT.

The rearrangement joins TRBV7-9 to TRBJ1-1, with unresolved D. CDR1 and CDR2 from the germline V gene are SEHNR and FQNEAQ (reference sequence). V gave up 0 bases and J gave up 6 bases, with 14 bases separating them. The CDR3 has 15 amino acids. Here the CDR3 DNA reads TGTGCCAGCAGCTTAGCGTCCGGGAGGGTACCTGAAGCTTTCTTT. Amino acids: CASSLASGRVPEAFF.

In regard to this clone: The junction shows a germline mismatch at one end, possibly a read error. This chain links TRBV20-1 with TRBJ1-2, with a possible D match to TRBD1 (6 bases). CDR3 length equals 10 residues. Germline-derived CDR1 and CDR2 are DFQATT and SNEGSKA (reference sequence). The CDR3 DNA reads TGCAGTGCTGACGGGACACAGAAGGCCTTC. This translates into CSADGTQKAF.

CDR3 amino acids: CASRVGTSGGETQYF. The CDR3 DNA sequence: TGTGCCAGCAGGGTGGGGACTAGCGGGGGAGAGACCCAGTACTTC. The chain links TRBV5-4 to TRBJ2-5; 14 bases map to TRBD2. CDR3 size: 15 residues. J gave up 4 bases and V 5 bases, and 4 bases lay outside the gene matches. The V gene's germline CDR1 is SGHNT and CDR2 YYREEE (reference sequence).

V and J are TRBV30 and TRBJ1-1; D is undetermined. CDR1 and CDR2 (germline): GTSNPN, SVGIG (reference sequence). V was cut by 4 bases and J by 1 base, with 13 bases left in between. This CDR3 is built from 14 residues. CDR3 loop: CAWTRGPENTEAFF. The CDR3 DNA is TGTGCCTGGACTAGAGGGCCGGAGAACACTGAAGCTTTCTTT. Complete variable domain (other parts from reference TRBV30 and TRBJ1-1): SQTIHQWPATLVQPVGSPLSLECTVEGTSNPNLYWYRQAAGRGLQLLFYSVGIGQISSEVPQNLSASRPQDRQFILSSKKLLLSDSGFYLCAWTRGPENTEAFFGQGTRLTVV.

This clone came up a few times. The CDR3 DNA reads TGTGCCAGCAGTGACATCGGCTACACCTTC. Its translation is CASSDIGYTF. The J gene is TRBJ1-2, the V gene TRBV6-1; D remains ambiguous. V was pared by 3 bases and J by 8 bases, with 4 bases between. In germline, CDR1 is MNHNS, CDR2 SASEGT. CDR3 size: 10 residues.

This clone was counted ten times or more. V gene TRBV5-1 combines with J gene TRBJ2-7; TRBD1 matches at 7 bases. Germline loops: CDR1 SGHRS, CDR2 YFSETQ. J gave up 2 bases and V 0 bases, and 5 bases lay outside the gene matches. This CDR3 is 15 amino acids long. CDR3 sequence reads: CASSLGRQGPYEQYF. CDR3 sequence (DNA): TGCGCCAGCAGCTTGGGTCGACAGGGCCCCTACGAGCAGTACTTC.

V gene TRBV14 combines with J gene TRBJ2-7; tentatively, D is TRBD2 (7 bases). The CDR3 is 16 residues long. CDR1 is SGHDN and CDR2 is FVKESK in the germline V gene. Deletions cut 4 bases from V and 2 bases from J, with 18 bases between. CDR3: CASSPNYRGATYEQYF. CDR3 bases: TGTGCCAGCAGCCCTAACTATCGGGGGGCCACCTACGAGCAGTACTTC.

The V gene is TRBV2, the J gene TRBJ2-2; D possibly corresponds to TRBD2 (6 bases). The V and J ends lost 6 bases and 1 base respectively, with 9 bases between them. The CDR3 spans 14 residues. Germline CDR1 reads SNHLY; CDR2 reads FYNNEI. For the CDR3, the DNA is TGTGCCAGCAGGGCTAGCGAGAACACCGGGGAGCTGTTTTTT. Encoded protein: CASRASENTGELFF.

This chain connects TRBV2 to TRBJ2-4, with D possibly TRBD1 on 6 matching bases. The germline CDR1 and CDR2 sequences are SNHLY and FYNNEI. The CDR3 loop spans 14 amino acids. Trimming removed 4 bases at V and 7 bases at J, with 14 bases between. As DNA, the CDR3 is TGTGCCAGCAGTGGGGCAAGGACAGTGAACATTCAGTACTTC. It encodes CASSGARTVNIQYF.

The V call is TRBV6-2 or TRBV6-3, the J call TRBJ2-5; 7 bases agree with TRBD1. The CDR3 extends over 14 amino acids. Germline V gene lookup returns CDR1 MNHEY and CDR2 SVGEGT. V gave up 4 bases and J gave up 1 base; unmatched junction bases: 3. The CDR3 region is CASSFDRVQETQYF. The CDR3 DNA sequence: TGTGCCAGCAGTTTCGACAGGGTCCAAGAGACCCAGTACTTC.